These 22 T cell receptor beta chains were sequenced from one sample in a study of Ad26.COV2.S vaccination and SARS-CoV-2 variants. Generated by immunoSEQ multiplex PCR, the TCRdb table keeps only in-frame clones and is missing some. The data show approximately 420,000 clones, about nine tenths seen once. Sample treatment: approximately 18 received Ad26.COV2.S at low or high dose, single or two shots; 5 received placebo; per-sample allocation not given. It was on day 63 after the first vaccine or placebo injection that samples were taken. Sequenced material: peripheral blood, taken in a trial of Ad26.COV2.S vaccine versus placebo. Receptors originate from a person aged 18-65 years who received the Ad26.COV2.S COVID-19 vaccine or a placebo.

The rearrangement joins TRBV19 to TRBJ2-2, with D uncertain. V lost 0 bases and J lost 6, with 11 bases in between. The CDR3 length is 15 residues. CDR1 LNHDA and CDR2 SQIVND come from the germline V gene (reference sequence). Here the CDR3 DNA reads TGTGCCAGTAGTATAGATTACTCGGCTTCCGGGGAGCTGTTTTTT. It codes for CASSIDYSASGELFF.

The CDR3 here is CASSRLAGEETQYF. In DNA, the CDR3 is TGTGCCAGCAGTCGACTAGCGGGGGAGGAGACCCAGTACTTC. The chain is built from TRBV6-2 or TRBV6-3 and TRBJ2-5; 12 positions match TRBD2. Germline-derived CDR1 and CDR2 are MNHEY and SVGEGT. V dropped 5 bases and J dropped 5; count of bases not matched to a gene: 3. There are 14 residues in the CDR3.

The V and J genes are TRBV11-2 and TRBJ2-2, with 8 bases identical to TRBD1. The CDR3 contains 14 residues. Trimming at V came to 7 bases and at J to 7 bases, leaving 8 bases not matched to a gene. The germline gives CDR1 SGHAT, CDR2 FQNNGV. This CDR3 is CASTKDRVDGELFF. Here the CDR3 DNA reads TGTGCCAGCACCAAGGACAGGGTTGACGGGGAGCTGTTTTTT.

This chain connects TRBV4-1 to TRBJ2-5, with D perhaps TRBD1 or TRBD2 (6 bases each). Germline V gives CDR1 MGHRA, CDR2 YSYEKL. V dropped 0 bases and J dropped 5 bases, with 22 bases sitting between them. The CDR3 consists of 18 residues. CDR3 sequence (DNA): TGCGCCAGCAGCCAAGACCCGTTAGTAGGGGGGCGGAGGGAGACCCAGTACTTC. Translation: CASSQDPLVGGRRETQYF.

Comments on this clone: The identical CDR3 is also encoded by other nucleotide sequences in the sample. This chain uses TRBV27 with TRBJ2-7; weak D call: TRBD2 (6 bases). The CDR3 extends over 13 amino acids. The germline gives CDR1 MNHEY, CDR2 SMNVEV (reference sequence). V was clipped by 5 bases and J by 2 bases, with 10 bases between them. The CDR3, as DNA: TGTGCCAGCAGTGGGACTGGAACCTACGAGCAGTACTTC. Translating it yields CASSGTGTYEQYF.

The DNA of the CDR3 is TGTGCCAGCAGTGATGAGGGCGGGCTTCTTAATGAGCAGTTCTTC. Protein sequence: CASSDEGGLLNEQFF. The gene calls are TRBV2 and TRBJ2-1; D might be TRBD2 (5 bases). CDR1 and CDR2 from the germline V gene are SNHLY and FYNNEI. Trimming took off 3 bases at V and 7 bases at J, with 16 bases between the two ends. The length of the CDR3 is 15 residues.

V is TRBV4-3 and J is TRBJ2-7, with D perhaps TRBD1 or TRBD2 (5 bases each). Trimming stripped 0 bases from V and 5 bases from J, with 8 bases between. This CDR3 has 13 amino acids. The V gene's germline CDR1 is LGHNA and CDR2 YSLEER. The chain's CDR3 is CASSQEGVDEQYF. CDR3 sequence (DNA): TGCGCCAGCAGCCAAGAGGGGGTCGACGAGCAGTACTTC.

J is TRBJ2-3 and V is TRBV29-1; 7 bases are shared with TRBD1. CDR1 and CDR2 from the germline V gene are SQVTM and ANQGSEA. This CDR3 is built from 14 residues. J gave up 1 base and V 6 bases, and 7 bases lay outside the gene matches. CDR3 residues: CSVDDRARTDTQYF. CDR3 coding DNA: TGCAGCGTCGACGACAGGGCGCGCACAGATACGCAGTATTTT.

This clone was seen only a few times. The chain has TRBV5-1 and TRBJ2-7; D might be TRBD1 (5 bases). Germline CDR1 and CDR2: SGHRS and YFSETQ. The CDR3 sequence is 14 residues long. V was cut by 0 bases and J by 0 bases, with 7 bases left in between. CDR3 region: CASSLGRVSYEQYF. The CDR3 DNA reads as TGCGCCAGCAGCTTGGGCAGGGTCTCCTACGAGCAGTACTTC.

The rearrangement joins TRBV6-5 to TRBJ1-2, with D tentatively TRBD1 (6 bases). The length of the CDR3 is 14 residues. Germline loops: CDR1 MNHEY, CDR2 SVGAGI. Trimming stripped 4 bases from V and 11 bases from J, with 20 bases between. CDR3 bases: TGTGCCAGCAGTTGGGGGCGGACCCCCCCAAAGTACACCTTC. It codes for CASSWGRTPPKYTF.

CDR3 amino acids: CASRREDEQFF. The CDR3 DNA reads as TGTGCCAGCAGGCGTGAAGATGAGCAGTTCTTC. J is TRBJ2-1 and V is TRBV28, with unresolved D. Germline assignment: CDR1 MDHEN and CDR2 SYDVKM. The germline V and J ends were trimmed by 6 bases and 8 bases, with 8 bases remaining between them. This CDR3 is built from 11 residues. The variable domain in full, completed from reference TRBV28 and TRBJ2-1, reads DVKVTQSSRYLVKRTGEKVFLECVQDMDHENMFWYRQDPGLGLRLIYFSYDVKMKEKGDIPEGYSVSREKKERFSLILESASTNQTSMYLCASRREDEQFFGPGTRLTVL.

This clone appeared a single time. The V and J genes are TRBV4-1 and TRBJ2-4, with D perhaps assigned TRBD1 or TRBD2 (5 bases each). CDR1 and CDR2 from the germline V gene are MGHRA and YSYEKL. Trimming pared 0 bases from V and 8 bases from J, leaving 17 bases between. CDR3 length equals 16 residues. CDR3 DNA: TGCGCCAGCAGCCAAGAAGGAATAGGGACCCCTTACATTCAGTACTTC. Translating gives CASSQEGIGTPYIQYF.

The chain recombines TRBV7-9 with TRBJ2-1; 9 nucleotides line up with TRBD2. After removal of 5 bases from V and 3 bases from J, the junction contained 11 bases not matched to a gene. The V gene's germline CDR1 is SEHNR and CDR2 FQNEAQ (reference sequence). The CDR3 has 17 residues. In DNA, the CDR3 is TGTGCCAGCAGCCCGGCCCCAGCGGGGGGCTACTACAATGAGCAGTTCTTC. This codes for CASSPAPAGGYYNEQFF.

The chain carries TRBV29-1 and TRBJ2-5; D gene unclear. Per germline, CDR1 SQVTM and CDR2 ANQGSEA. V was pared by 4 bases and J by 5 bases, with 14 bases between. The CDR3 spans 13 residues. CDR3 protein: CSVGASPQETQYF. The CDR3 DNA follows: TGCAGCGTTGGTGCGTCCCCACAGGAGACCCAGTACTTC.

J is TRBJ1-2 and V is TRBV5-1, with D perhaps TRBD1 (5 bases). The V gene lost 4 bases and the J gene lost 8 bases, with 18 bases spanning the gap. The CDR3 is made up of 14 amino acids. Germline V gene lookup returns CDR1 SGHRS and CDR2 YFSETQ. The DNA of the CDR3 is TGCGCCAGCAGCCCGCGGGACTCTGAATGGGGCTACACCTTC. This sequence encodes CASSPRDSEWGYTF. Combining the CDR3 with reference TRBV5-1 and TRBJ1-2 gives the whole variable domain KAGVTQTPRYLIKTRGQQVTLSCSPISGHRSVSWYQQTPGQGLQFLFEYFSETQRNKGNFPGRFSGRQFSNSRSEMNVSTLELGDSALYLCASSPRDSEWGYTFGSGTRLTVV.

This clone has just a few counts. The chain joins TRBV3-1 (or the pseudogene TRBV3-2) to TRBJ2-1; TRBD2 matches at 8 bases. This CDR3 contains 16 residues. Germline V gene sequence: CDR1 LGHDT, CDR2 YNNKEL (reference sequence). Germline trimming cut 4 bases from V and 4 bases from J; bases unmatched to any gene: 9. CDR3 coding DNA: TGTGCCAGCAGCCCCATATTAGCGGGGTTTTACAATGAGCAGTTCTTC. Residues: CASSPILAGFYNEQFF.

The chain uses TRBV6-5 and TRBJ1-6; TRBD1 matches at 10 bases. CDR1 and CDR2 (germline): MNHEY, SVGAGI. The V and J ends lost 4 bases and 8 bases, in that order; junction bases with no gene match: 5. CDR3 length: 15 amino acids. This CDR3 is CASSSDRGGHSPLHF. The CDR3 bases are TGTGCCAGCAGTTCGGACAGGGGGGGACATTCACCCCTCCACTTT.

This clone was seen a single time. The rearrangement links TRBV11-2 to TRBJ2-1; no clear D gene. Germline V gene sequence: CDR1 SGHAT, CDR2 FQNNGV. V lost 0 bases to trimming and J lost 4 bases, with 10 bases between them. CDR3 length: 15 amino acids. CDR3 loop: CASSLDFGSYNEQFF. DNA for the CDR3: TGTGCCAGCAGCTTAGACTTCGGGTCTTACAATGAGCAGTTCTTC.

The J gene is TRBJ1-5, the V gene TRBV5-5; D is uncertain. Looked up from germline, CDR1 is SGHKS and CDR2 is YYEKEE (reference sequence). The V end was cut by 3 bases, the J end by 9 bases, with 13 bases between. CDR3 size: 13 residues. CDR3 nucleotides: TGTGCCAGCAGCTGGGAGGGCCTGGGGCCCCAGCATTTT. Amino acids: CASSWEGLGPQHF.

The CDR3 sequence: CASSLRSVESYEQFF. The CDR3 DNA reads as TGTGCCAGCAGCTTACGTAGCGTTGAGAGCTATGAGCAGTTCTTC. This chain uses TRBV3-1 (or the pseudogene TRBV3-2) with TRBJ2-1; tentatively, D is TRBD2 (5 bases). Trimming took 5 bases from V and 8 from J, leaving 19 bases between them. The CDR3 spans 15 residues. The V gene's germline CDR1 is LGHDT and CDR2 YNNKEL (reference sequence).

The chain combines TRBV3-1 (or the pseudogene TRBV3-2) with TRBJ2-1, with 8 nucleotides matching TRBD1. V shed 4 bases and J 15 bases; nucleotides not matched to a gene: 14. The CDR3 sequence is 14 residues long. Germline V gene data show CDR1 as LGHDT and CDR2 as YNNKEL (reference sequence). The chain's CDR3 is CASSPRTGLLVLFF. CDR3 nucleotides: TGTGCCAGCAGCCCTCGGACAGGGTTGCTAGTTCTGTTCTTC.

V and J are TRBV5-4 and TRBJ1-1, with 7 bases identical to TRBD1. J was trimmed by 7 bases and V by 0 bases; bases with no gene match: 6. CDR1 and CDR2 from the germline V gene are SGHNT and YYREEE (reference sequence). The CDR3 is 14 residues long. CDR3 protein: CASSLATGPSEAFF. The CDR3 DNA follows: TGTGCCAGCAGCTTGGCGACAGGGCCGAGTGAAGCTTTCTTT.